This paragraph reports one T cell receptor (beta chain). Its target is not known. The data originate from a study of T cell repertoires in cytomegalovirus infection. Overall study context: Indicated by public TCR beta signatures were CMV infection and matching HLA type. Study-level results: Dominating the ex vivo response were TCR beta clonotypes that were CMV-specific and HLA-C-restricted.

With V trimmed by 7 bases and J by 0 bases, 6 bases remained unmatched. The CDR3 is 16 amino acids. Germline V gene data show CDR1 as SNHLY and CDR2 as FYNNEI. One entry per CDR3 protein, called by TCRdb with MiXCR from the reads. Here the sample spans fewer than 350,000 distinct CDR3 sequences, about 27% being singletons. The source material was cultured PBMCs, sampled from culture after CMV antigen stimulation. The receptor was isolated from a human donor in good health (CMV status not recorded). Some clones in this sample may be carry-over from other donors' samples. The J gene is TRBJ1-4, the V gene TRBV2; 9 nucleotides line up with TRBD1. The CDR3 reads CASTGQGSATNEKLFF. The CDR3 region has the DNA TGTGCCAGCACGGGACAGGGATCAGCAACTAATGAAAAACTGTTTTTT.